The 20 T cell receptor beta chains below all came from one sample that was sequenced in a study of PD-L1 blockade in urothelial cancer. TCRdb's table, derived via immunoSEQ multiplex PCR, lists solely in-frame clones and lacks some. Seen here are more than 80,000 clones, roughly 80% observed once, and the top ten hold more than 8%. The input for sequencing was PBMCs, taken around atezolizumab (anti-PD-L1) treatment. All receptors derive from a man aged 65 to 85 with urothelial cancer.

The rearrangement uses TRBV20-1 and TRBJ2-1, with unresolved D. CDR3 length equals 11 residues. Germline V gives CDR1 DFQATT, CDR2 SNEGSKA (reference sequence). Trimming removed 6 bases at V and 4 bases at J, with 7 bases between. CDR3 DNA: TGCAGTGCAGCTAGGTACAATGAGCAGTTCTTC. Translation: CSAARYNEQFF.

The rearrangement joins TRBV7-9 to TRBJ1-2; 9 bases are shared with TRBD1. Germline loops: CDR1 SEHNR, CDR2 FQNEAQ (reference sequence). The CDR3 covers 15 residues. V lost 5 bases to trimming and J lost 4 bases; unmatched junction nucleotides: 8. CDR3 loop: CASSAGQGPSYGYTF. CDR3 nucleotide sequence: TGTGCCAGCAGCGCCGGACAGGGGCCTTCCTATGGCTACACCTTC.

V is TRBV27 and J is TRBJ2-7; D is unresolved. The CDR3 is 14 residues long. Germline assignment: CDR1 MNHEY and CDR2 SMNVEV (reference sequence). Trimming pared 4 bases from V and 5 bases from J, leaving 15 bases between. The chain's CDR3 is CASSSVPRNHEQYF. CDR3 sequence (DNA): TGTGCCAGCAGTTCCGTCCCGAGGAACCACGAGCAGTACTTC.

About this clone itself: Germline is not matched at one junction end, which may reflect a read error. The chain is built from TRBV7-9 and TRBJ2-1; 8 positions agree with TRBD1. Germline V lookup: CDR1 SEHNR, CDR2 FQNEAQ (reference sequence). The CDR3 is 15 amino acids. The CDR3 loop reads CASRLDRGRFNEQFF. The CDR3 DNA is TGTGCCAGCAGGTTAGACAGGGGAAGATTCAATGAGCAGTTCTTC.

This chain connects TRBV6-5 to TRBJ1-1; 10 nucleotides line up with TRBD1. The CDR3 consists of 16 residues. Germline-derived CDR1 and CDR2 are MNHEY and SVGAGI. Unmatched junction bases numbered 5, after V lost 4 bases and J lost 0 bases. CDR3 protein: CASSSRDRGLNTEAFF. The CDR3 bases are TGTGCCAGCAGTTCCCGGGACAGGGGTTTGAACACTGAAGCTTTCTTT.

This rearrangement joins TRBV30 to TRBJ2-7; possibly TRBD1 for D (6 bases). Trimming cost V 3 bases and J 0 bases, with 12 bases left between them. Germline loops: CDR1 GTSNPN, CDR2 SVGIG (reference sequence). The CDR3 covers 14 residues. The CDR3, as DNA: TGTGCCTGGAGCATGGGGGCCAGCTCCTACGAGCAGTACTTC. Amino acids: CAWSMGASSYEQYF.

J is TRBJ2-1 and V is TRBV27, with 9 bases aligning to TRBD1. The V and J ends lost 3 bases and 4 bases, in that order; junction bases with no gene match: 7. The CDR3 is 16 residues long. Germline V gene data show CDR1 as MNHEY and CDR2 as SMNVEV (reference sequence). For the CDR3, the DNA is TGTGCCAGCAGTTTCCGCGGGACAGGGTGGTACAATGAGCAGTTCTTC. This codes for CASSFRGTGWYNEQFF.

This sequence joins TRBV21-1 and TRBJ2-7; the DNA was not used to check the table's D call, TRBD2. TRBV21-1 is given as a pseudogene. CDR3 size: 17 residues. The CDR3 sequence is CASSPEVPVTDSYEQYF. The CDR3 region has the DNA TGTGCCAGCAGCCCTGAGGTCCCCGTGACGGACTCCTACGAGCAGTACTTC.

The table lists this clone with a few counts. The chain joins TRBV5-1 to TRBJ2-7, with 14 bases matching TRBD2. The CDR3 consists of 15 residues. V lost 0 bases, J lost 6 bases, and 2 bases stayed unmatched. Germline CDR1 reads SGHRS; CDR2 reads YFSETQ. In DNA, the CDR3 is TGCGCCAGCAGCTTGGCTGGGACTAGCGGGAGCGAGCAGTACTTC. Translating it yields CASSLAGTSGSEQYF. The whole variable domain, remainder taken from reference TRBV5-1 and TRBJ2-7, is KAGVTQTPRYLIKTRGQQVTLSCSPISGHRSVSWYQQTPGQGLQFLFEYFSETQRNKGNFPGRFSGRQFSNSRSEMNVSTLELGDSALYLCASSLAGTSGSEQYFGPGTRLTVT.

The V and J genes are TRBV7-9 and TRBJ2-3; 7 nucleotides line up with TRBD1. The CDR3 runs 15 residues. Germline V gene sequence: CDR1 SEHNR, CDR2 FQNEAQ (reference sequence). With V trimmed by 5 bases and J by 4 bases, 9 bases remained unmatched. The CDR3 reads CASSTGTDFADTQYF. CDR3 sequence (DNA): TGTGCCAGCAGCACTGGGACAGATTTTGCAGATACGCAGTATTTT.

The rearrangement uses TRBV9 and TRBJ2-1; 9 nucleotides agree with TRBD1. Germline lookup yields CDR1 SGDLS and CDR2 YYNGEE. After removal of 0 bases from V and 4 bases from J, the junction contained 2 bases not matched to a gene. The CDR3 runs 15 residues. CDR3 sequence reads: CASSVGQGEYNEQFF. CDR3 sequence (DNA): TGTGCCAGCAGCGTAGGACAGGGGGAATACAATGAGCAGTTCTTC.

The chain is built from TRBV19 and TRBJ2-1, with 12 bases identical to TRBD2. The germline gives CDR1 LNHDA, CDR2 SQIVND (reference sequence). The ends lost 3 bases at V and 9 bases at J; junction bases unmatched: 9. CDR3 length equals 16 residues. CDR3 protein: CASSMTTSGRRTEQFF. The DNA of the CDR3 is TGTGCCAGTAGTATGACGACTAGCGGGAGAAGGACTGAGCAGTTCTTC.

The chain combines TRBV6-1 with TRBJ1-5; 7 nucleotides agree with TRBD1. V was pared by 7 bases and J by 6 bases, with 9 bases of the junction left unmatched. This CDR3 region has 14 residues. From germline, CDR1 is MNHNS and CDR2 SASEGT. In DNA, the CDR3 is TGTGCCAGCAAGAGGGGGCAGGGAAGTCAGCCCCAGCATTTT. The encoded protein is CASKRGQGSQPQHF.

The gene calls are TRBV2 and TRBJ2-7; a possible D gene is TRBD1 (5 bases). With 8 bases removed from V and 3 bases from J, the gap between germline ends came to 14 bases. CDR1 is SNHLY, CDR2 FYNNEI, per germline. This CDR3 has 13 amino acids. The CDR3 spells CASASGANYEQYF. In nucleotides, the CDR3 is TGTGCCAGCGCTAGTGGGGCGAACTACGAGCAGTACTTC.

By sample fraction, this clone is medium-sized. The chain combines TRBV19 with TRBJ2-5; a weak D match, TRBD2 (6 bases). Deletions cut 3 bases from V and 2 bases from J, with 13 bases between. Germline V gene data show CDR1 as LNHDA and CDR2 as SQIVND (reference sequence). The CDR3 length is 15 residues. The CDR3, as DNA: TGTGCCAGTAGTATCGCGCTAGCGTCACAAGAGACCCAGTACTTC. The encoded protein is CASSIALASQETQYF.

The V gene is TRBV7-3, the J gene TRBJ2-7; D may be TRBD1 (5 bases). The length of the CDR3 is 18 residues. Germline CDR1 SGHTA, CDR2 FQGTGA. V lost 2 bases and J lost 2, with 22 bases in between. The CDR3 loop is CASSLGAWGLIIPYEQYF. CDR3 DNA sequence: TGTGCCAGCAGCTTAGGAGCCTGGGGCTTGATAATTCCCTACGAGCAGTACTTC.

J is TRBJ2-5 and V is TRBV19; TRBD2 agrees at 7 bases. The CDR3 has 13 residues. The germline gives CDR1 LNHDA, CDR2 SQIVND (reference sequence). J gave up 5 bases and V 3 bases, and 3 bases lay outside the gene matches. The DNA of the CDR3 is TGTGCCAGTAGTATGCGGGGGATGGAGACCCAGTACTTC. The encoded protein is CASSMRGMETQYF.

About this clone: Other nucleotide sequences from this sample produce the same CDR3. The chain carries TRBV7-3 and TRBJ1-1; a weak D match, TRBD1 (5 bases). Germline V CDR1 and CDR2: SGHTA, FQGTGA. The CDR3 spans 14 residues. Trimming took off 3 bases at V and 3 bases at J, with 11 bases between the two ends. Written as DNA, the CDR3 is TGTGCCAGCAGCTTTGTGGGGGGGGACACTGAAGCTTTCTTT. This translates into CASSFVGGDTEAFF.

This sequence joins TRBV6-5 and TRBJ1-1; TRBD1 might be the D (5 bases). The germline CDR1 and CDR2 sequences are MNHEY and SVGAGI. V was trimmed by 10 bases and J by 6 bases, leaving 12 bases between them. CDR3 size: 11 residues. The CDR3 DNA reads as TGTGCCACCTGGGGGGGATCTGAAGCTTTCTTT. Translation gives CATWGGSEAFF.

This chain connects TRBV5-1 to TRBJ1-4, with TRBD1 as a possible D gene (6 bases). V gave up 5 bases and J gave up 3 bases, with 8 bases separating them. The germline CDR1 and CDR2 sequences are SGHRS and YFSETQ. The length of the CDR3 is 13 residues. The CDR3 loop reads CASRDRPNEKLFF. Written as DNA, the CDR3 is TGCGCCAGCAGGGACAGACCTAATGAAAAACTGTTTTTT. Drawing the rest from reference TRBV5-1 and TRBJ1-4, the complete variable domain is KAGVTQTPRYLIKTRGQQVTLSCSPISGHRSVSWYQQTPGQGLQFLFEYFSETQRNKGNFPGRFSGRQFSNSRSEMNVSTLELGDSALYLCASRDRPNEKLFFGSGTQLSVL.